The 24 T cell receptor beta chains given below trace back to one sample, sequenced in a study of shared clonotypes between healthy human individuals. Sequenced by immunoSEQ multiplex PCR; TCRdb stores in-frame clones only, minus some. The table has 740,000 or so clones, less than 80% seen once. Sample: memory CD4+ T cells sorted from blood. Subset specified: CD45RA-negative fraction. Receptor source: a woman aged 25-40 years in good health.

The chain uses TRBV19 and TRBJ2-7, with no clear D. Germline CDR1 reads LNHDA; CDR2 reads SQIVND (reference sequence). There are 15 residues in the CDR3. V was trimmed by 5 bases and J by 0 bases, leaving 14 bases between them. CDR3 nucleotide sequence: TGTGCCAGTAGTTTAGGAACGCAGAACTCCTACGAGCAGTACTTC. Protein: CASSLGTQNSYEQYF.

The V gene is TRBV6-1, the J gene TRBJ2-5; D call uncertain. The V end was cut by 2 bases, the J end by 5 bases, with 9 bases between. The CDR3 sequence is 13 residues long. Looked up from germline, CDR1 is MNHNS and CDR2 is SASEGT. CDR3 loop: CASSEQDGETQYF. The CDR3 region has the DNA TGTGCCAGCAGTGAACAGGACGGGGAGACCCAGTACTTC.

The chain combines TRBV19 with TRBJ2-7; D is ambiguous. CDR3 length equals 13 residues. The germline CDR1 and CDR2 sequences are LNHDA and SQIVND (reference sequence). V was pared by 2 bases and J by 8 bases, with 13 bases between. The CDR3 DNA is TGTGCCAGTAGTATAACTCCCAGCCGGCAGCAGTACTTC. Protein: CASSITPSRQQYF.

This chain links TRBV25-1 with TRBJ2-7; D gene ambiguous. Germline-derived CDR1 and CDR2 are MGHDK and SYGVNS. V lost 8 bases to trimming and J lost 4 bases, with 12 bases between them. The CDR3 runs 12 residues. CDR3 nucleotides: TGTGCCAGCTCCGAGGCGGAATACGAGCAGTACTTC. It yields the protein CASSEAEYEQYF.

This chain joins TRBV7-7 and TRBJ2-7, with a tentative D call TRBD1 (6 bases). The CDR3 has 15 amino acids. The germline gives CDR1 SSHAT, CDR2 FNYEAQ (reference sequence). Trimming cost V 1 base and J 3 bases, with 13 bases left between them. In DNA, the CDR3 is TGTGCCAGCAGCTTAGATTGGGGCAGGGGCTACGAGCAGTACTTC. Translated: CASSLDWGRGYEQYF.

The chain employs TRBV20-1 and TRBJ2-1; D is undetermined. CDR3 length equals 11 residues. Trimming removed 6 bases from V and 8 bases from J, with 11 bases in between. Germline values: CDR1 DFQATT, CDR2 SNEGSKA (reference sequence). The CDR3, as DNA: TGCAGTGCCTCCGGTTGGGATGAGCAGTTCTTC. This sequence encodes CSASGWDEQFF.

This clone was picked up one time. This rearrangement joins TRBV5-1 to TRBJ1-4; 7 bases are shared with TRBD1. V shed 4 bases, J shed 8 bases, and the junction held 5 bases outside the gene matches. From germline, CDR1 is SGHRS and CDR2 YFSETQ. The CDR3 is made up of 13 amino acids. The DNA for the CDR3 is TGCGCCAGCAGCCGCAGGGGGGAAGAAAAACTGTTTTTT. It is translated as CASSRRGEEKLFF.

The CDR3 sequence is CSVEDPVLSAGEQYF. As DNA, the CDR3 is TGCAGCGTTGAAGATCCTGTTTTGAGCGCAGGGGAGCAGTACTTC. The chain has TRBV29-1 and TRBJ2-7, with D possibly TRBD1 on 5 matching bases. This CDR3 has 15 amino acids. Germline assignment: CDR1 SQVTM and CDR2 ANQGSEA. The V end was cut by 0 bases, the J end by 7 bases, with 19 bases between.

The chain is built from TRBV4-1 and TRBJ2-2; maybe TRBD1 (6 bases). CDR3 length: 18 residues. V was cut by 2 bases and J by 1 base, with 17 bases left in between. Germline V gene lookup returns CDR1 MGHRA and CDR2 YSYEKL. CDR3 region: CASSQSRGKKKNTGELFF. CDR3 nucleotide sequence: TGCGCCAGCAGCCAATCCAGGGGAAAGAAAAAGAACACCGGGGAGCTGTTTTTT.

As concerns this clone: Other DNA sequences of this sample code for an identical CDR3. This chain uses TRBV27 with TRBJ2-4; possible D gene TRBD2, 6 bases. Germline CDR1 and CDR2: MNHEY and SMNVEV (reference sequence). This CDR3 spans 15 amino acids. V was shortened by 6 bases and J by 0 bases, with 12 bases between the two germline ends. In nucleotides, the CDR3 is TGTGCCAGCAGCTTGGGGGGACTAGCCAAAAACATTCAGTACTTC. Its translation: CASSLGGLAKNIQYF.

J is TRBJ2-5 and V is TRBV2; D remains unclear. Per germline, CDR1 SNHLY and CDR2 FYNNEI. The CDR3 has 15 amino acids. V was shortened by 6 bases and J by 2 bases, with 16 bases between the two germline ends. The CDR3 loop reads CASRANAILQETQYF. As DNA, the CDR3 is TGTGCCAGCAGGGCCAACGCCATTTTACAAGAGACCCAGTACTTC.

The V gene is TRBV13, the J gene TRBJ2-2, with D tentatively TRBD2 (6 bases). Germline loops: CDR1 PRHDT, CDR2 FYEKMQ (reference sequence). The V end was cut by 4 bases, the J end by 2 bases, with 17 bases between. The CDR3 length is 17 residues. The CDR3 sequence: CASSSSPSSENTGELFF. In DNA form, the CDR3 reads TGTGCCAGCAGCTCCTCGCCTTCTAGCGAAAACACCGGGGAGCTGTTTTTT.

There are a few counts of this clone. The identical CDR3 is also encoded by other nucleotide sequences in the sample. The gene calls are TRBV7-2 and TRBJ2-6; no clear D gene. The CDR3 consists of 14 residues. CDR1 is SGHTA, CDR2 FQGNSA, per germline. The V end lost 4 bases, the J end lost 4 bases, and 8 bases lay between the germline ends. This chain's CDR3 is CASSSKAGANVLTF. CDR3 nucleotide sequence: TGTGCCAGCAGCTCCAAGGCCGGGGCCAACGTCCTGACTTTC.

The chain couples TRBV6-5 to TRBJ1-2, with D tentatively TRBD1 (6 bases). CDR3 size: 14 residues. The ends were cut back, 8 bases at V and 4 bases at J, with 17 bases in the middle. CDR1 is MNHEY, CDR2 SVGAGI, per germline. CDR3 in DNA: TGTGCCAGCCGCCGGGGGCGTCAAATCTATGGCTACACCTTC. Protein: CASRRGRQIYGYTF.

This clone was counted many times. This chain joins TRBV7-9 and TRBJ2-1, with 8 nucleotides matching TRBD2. The V gene end was trimmed by 5 bases and the J gene end by 7 bases; junction bases not matched to a gene: 10. Germline assignment: CDR1 SEHNR and CDR2 FQNEAQ (reference sequence). The CDR3 loop spans 15 amino acids. CDR3 loop: CASSLIGGRRNEQFF. DNA of the CDR3: TGTGCCAGCAGCCTCATTGGCGGGAGGAGAAATGAGCAGTTCTTC.

This clone was detected only a few times. V gene TRBV2 combines with J gene TRBJ1-3; possibly TRBD1 for D (5 bases). This CDR3 is built from 16 residues. Germline loops: CDR1 SNHLY, CDR2 FYNNEI. V dropped 6 bases and J dropped 0 bases, with 15 bases sitting between them. CDR3: CASSDLGPTSGNTIYF. In nucleotides, the CDR3 is TGTGCCAGCAGCGACCTGGGACCGACCTCTGGAAACACCATATATTTT.

The chain uses TRBV10-1 and TRBJ2-5; D ambiguous. CDR3 length equals 13 residues. V was clipped by 1 base and J by 5 bases, with 8 bases between them. Germline V gene sequence: CDR1 WNHNN, CDR2 SYGVQD (reference sequence). The CDR3 region is CASSELGWETQYF. The CDR3 DNA follows: TGCGCCAGCAGTGAGTTGGGATGGGAGACCCAGTACTTC.

The chain recombines TRBV2 with TRBJ2-2, with 13 bases fitting TRBD2. The CDR3 covers 15 residues. CDR1 SNHLY and CDR2 FYNNEI come from the germline V gene. V gave up 10 bases and J gave up 5 bases; unmatched junction bases: 7. The CDR3 sequence: CAIGTSGITTGELFF. The CDR3 DNA reads TGTGCCATTGGGACTAGCGGGATTACGACCGGGGAGCTGTTTTTT.

CDR3 in amino acids: CASSKGTSGRHEQYF. CDR3 DNA sequence: TGTGCCAGCTCTAAGGGGACTAGCGGGAGACACGAGCAGTACTTC. This sequence joins TRBV11-2 and TRBJ2-7; 14 nucleotides match TRBD2. The germline V gene has CDR1 SGHAT and CDR2 FQNNGV. The CDR3 sequence is 15 residues long. V gave up 8 bases and J gave up 5 bases; unmatched junction bases: 8.

The chain carries TRBV5-4 and TRBJ2-1, with TRBD2 matching over 9 bases. V trimming: 2 bases; J trimming: 6 bases; junction bases outside the gene matches: 6. The CDR3 has 15 residues. From germline, CDR1 is SGHNT and CDR2 YYREEE (reference sequence). The CDR3 reads CASSLRLAEINEQFF. DNA of the CDR3: TGTGCCAGCAGCTTAAGACTAGCGGAAATCAATGAGCAGTTCTTC.

CDR3 DNA: TGTGCCAGCAGCCTAAATCCAGGGAGCTCAGATACGCAGTATTTT. Translated: CASSLNPGSSDTQYF. The V and J genes are TRBV7-3 and TRBJ2-3; D assignment may be TRBD1 or TRBD2 (5 bases each). Germline lookup yields CDR1 SGHTA and CDR2 FQGTGA. The CDR3 sequence is 15 residues long. The V end was cut by 5 bases, the J end by 4 bases, with 16 bases between.

The rearrangement uses TRBV5-1 and TRBJ2-1; perhaps TRBD1 as D (6 bases). In germline, CDR1 is SGHRS, CDR2 YFSETQ. Trimming removed 3 bases from V and 8 bases from J, with 9 bases in between. The CDR3 spans 12 residues. CDR3 in amino acids: CASSWDIHEQFF. DNA of the CDR3: TGCGCCAGCAGCTGGGACATCCATGAGCAGTTCTTC.

The chain uses TRBV19 and TRBJ1-1, with 7 bases matching TRBD1. Trimming took 6 bases from V and 2 from J; bases not matched to a gene: 6. Germline V gene sequence: CDR1 LNHDA, CDR2 SQIVND (reference sequence). The CDR3 extends over 14 amino acids. The CDR3 DNA reads TGTGCCAGTAGCCTACAGGGGCACAACACTGAAGCTTTCTTT. Protein: CASSLQGHNTEAFF.

V gene TRBV2 combines with J gene TRBJ2-7; 8 nucleotides agree with TRBD1. From germline, CDR1 is SNHLY and CDR2 FYNNEI. With V trimmed by 5 bases and J by 3 bases, 9 bases remained unmatched. This CDR3 comprises 15 residues. CDR3 sequence: CASSPVTGEVYEQYF. Here the CDR3 DNA reads TGTGCCAGCAGTCCGGTGACAGGGGAGGTCTACGAGCAGTACTTC.